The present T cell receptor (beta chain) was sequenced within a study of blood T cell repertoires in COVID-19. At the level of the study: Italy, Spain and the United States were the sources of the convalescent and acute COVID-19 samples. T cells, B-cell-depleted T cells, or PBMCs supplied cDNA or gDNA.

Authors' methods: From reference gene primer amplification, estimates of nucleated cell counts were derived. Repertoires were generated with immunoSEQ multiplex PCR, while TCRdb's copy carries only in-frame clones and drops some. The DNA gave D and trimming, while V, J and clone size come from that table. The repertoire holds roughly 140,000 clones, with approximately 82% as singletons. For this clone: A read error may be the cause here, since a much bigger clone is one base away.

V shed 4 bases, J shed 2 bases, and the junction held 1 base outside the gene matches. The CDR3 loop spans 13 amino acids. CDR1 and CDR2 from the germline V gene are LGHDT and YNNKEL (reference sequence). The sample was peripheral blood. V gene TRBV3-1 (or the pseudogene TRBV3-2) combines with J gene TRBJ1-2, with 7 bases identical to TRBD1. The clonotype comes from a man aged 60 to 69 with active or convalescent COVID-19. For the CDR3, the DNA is TGTGCCAGCAGCCCGGACAGGAACTATGGCTACACCTTC. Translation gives CASSPDRNYGYTF.